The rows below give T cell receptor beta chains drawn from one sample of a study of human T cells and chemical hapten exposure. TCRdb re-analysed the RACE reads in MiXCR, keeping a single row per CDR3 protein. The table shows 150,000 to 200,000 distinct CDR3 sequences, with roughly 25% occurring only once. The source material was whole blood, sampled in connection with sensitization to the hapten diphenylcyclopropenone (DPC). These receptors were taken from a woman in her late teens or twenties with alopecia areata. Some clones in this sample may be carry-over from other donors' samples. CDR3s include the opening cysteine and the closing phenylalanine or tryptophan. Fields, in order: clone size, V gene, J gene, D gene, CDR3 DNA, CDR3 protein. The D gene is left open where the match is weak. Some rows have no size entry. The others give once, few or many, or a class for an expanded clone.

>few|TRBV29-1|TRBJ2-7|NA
TGCAGCGTTGTCCTCCCCACCTACGAGCAGTACTTC
CSVVLPTYEQYF
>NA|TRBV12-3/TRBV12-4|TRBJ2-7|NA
TGTGCCAGCGCCCCGGGAAGGTTATCGTCTAACGAGCAGTACTTC
CASAPGRLSSNEQYF
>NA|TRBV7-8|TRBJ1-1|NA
TGTGCCAGCAGCCCCTGGGGATCTGAAGCTTTCTTT
CASSPWGSEAFF
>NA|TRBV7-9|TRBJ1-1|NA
TGTGCCAGCAGCTTAGGCGGGACTTACACTGAAGCTTTCTTT
CASSLGGTYTEAFF
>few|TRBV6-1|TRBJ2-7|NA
TGTGCCAGCAGTGCCTTCCTAATCAACGAGCAGTACTTC
CASSAFLINEQYF
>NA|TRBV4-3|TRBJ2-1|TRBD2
TGCGCCAGCAGCCAAGATAATAGCGGGGGGGTGAATGAGCAGTTCTTC
CASSQDNSGGVNEQFF
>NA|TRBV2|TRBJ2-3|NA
TGTGCCAGCAGTGGATGGGAGAGTACGCAGTATTTT
CASSGWESTQYF
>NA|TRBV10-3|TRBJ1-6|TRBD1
TGTGCCATCAGTGACCGACAGGGCGGTTCACCCCTCCACTTT
CAISDRQGGSPLHF
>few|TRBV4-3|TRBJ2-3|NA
TGCGCCAGCAGTCTGGGCCCTGACACAGATACGCAGTATTTT
CASSLGPDTDTQYF
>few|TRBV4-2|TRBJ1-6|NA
TGTGCCAGCAGCGCGCCCCCGGGTACCTCAGGTTCACCCCTCCACTTT
CASSAPPGTSGSPLHF
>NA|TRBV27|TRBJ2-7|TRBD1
TGTGCCAGCAGTTTAGCGACAGGGGCCCTGTCCTACGAGCAGTACTTC
CASSLATGALSYEQYF
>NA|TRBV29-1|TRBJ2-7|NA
TGCAGCGTTGAAACGGGGGTGGTCTACGAGCAGTACTTC
CSVETGVVYEQYF
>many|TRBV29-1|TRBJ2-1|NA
TGCAGCGTTGAAGGAGCACCGTTGTCCTACAATGAGCAGTTCTTC
CSVEGAPLSYNEQFF
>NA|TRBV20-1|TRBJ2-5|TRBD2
TGCAGTGCTAGGATGCTAGCGGGCCGAGAGACCCAGTACTTC
CSARMLAGRETQYF
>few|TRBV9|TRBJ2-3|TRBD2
TGTGCCAGCAGCCTAGCGGGGGAAATTGTAGATACGCAGTATTTT
CASSLAGEIVDTQYF
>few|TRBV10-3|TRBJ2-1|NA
TGTGCCATCAGTGAATCTCAAGGGAATGAGCAGTTCTTC
CAISESQGNEQFF
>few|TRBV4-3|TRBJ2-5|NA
TGCGCCAGCGGACGCGGTCTGGGGGAGACCCAGTACTTC
CASGRGLGETQYF
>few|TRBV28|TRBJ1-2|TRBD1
TGTGCCAGCACCACAGGGGCTAACTATGGCTACACCTTC
CASTTGANYGYTF
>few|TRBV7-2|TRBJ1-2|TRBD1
TGTGCCAGCAGCTTGACGGGACAGGACTTACGCTACACCTTC
CASSLTGQDLRYTF
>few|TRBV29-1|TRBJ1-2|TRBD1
TGCAGCGTTGAAGAAAGGACAGGGGGCTTCGGCTACACCTTC
CSVEERTGGFGYTF
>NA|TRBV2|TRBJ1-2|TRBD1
TGTGCCAGCAGTCTAGACGGGACAGTGTTTTTCTATGGCTACACCTTC
CASSLDGTVFFYGYTF
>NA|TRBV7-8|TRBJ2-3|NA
TGTGCCAGCAGCTTAGGTAGTCCGCAGTATTTT
CASSLGSPQYF
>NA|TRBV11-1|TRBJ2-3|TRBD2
TGTGCCAGCAGCTTAAGGGGACTAGCGGCCACAGATACGCAGTATTTT
CASSLRGLAATDTQYF
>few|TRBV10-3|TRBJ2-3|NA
TGTGCCACCGCTAGCACAGATACGCAGTATTTT
CATASTDTQYF
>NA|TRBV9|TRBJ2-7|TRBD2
TGTGCCAGCAGCGTAGCTCTCCTAGCGGGCCATGACGAGCAGTACTTC
CASSVALLAGHDEQYF
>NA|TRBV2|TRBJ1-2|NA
TGTGCCAGCAGGGGGGACACATCCTATGGCTACACCTTC
CASRGDTSYGYTF
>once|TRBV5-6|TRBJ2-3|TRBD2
TGTGCCAGCAGCCTAGGACTAGCGGCTGGCACAGATACGCAGTATTTT
CASSLGLAAGTDTQYF
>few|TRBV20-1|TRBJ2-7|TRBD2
TGCAGTGCCCCGGGACTAGCGGGTAGAAACTCCTACGAGCAGTACTTC
CSAPGLAGRNSYEQYF
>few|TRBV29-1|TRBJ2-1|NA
TGCAGCGTTGAAGATACCGGGCCCTACAATGAGCAGTTCTTC
CSVEDTGPYNEQFF
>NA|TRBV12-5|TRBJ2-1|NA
TGTGCTAGTGGTTTGGCGATTAATGAGCAGATCTTC
CASGLAINEQIF
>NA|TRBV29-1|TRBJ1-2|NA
TGCAGCGTTGCGGGGCGCTATGGCTACACCTTC
CSVAGRYGYTF
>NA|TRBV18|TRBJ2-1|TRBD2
TGTGCCAGCTCACCGCGGACTAGCGGAAAATACAATGAGCAGTTCTTC
CASSPRTSGKYNEQFF
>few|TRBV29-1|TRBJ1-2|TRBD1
TGCAGCGTTCGGGACAGACTCAACTATGGCTACACCTTC
CSVRDRLNYGYTF
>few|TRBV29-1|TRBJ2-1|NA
TGCAGCGTCGCCCAGGACTACAATGAGCAGTTCTTC
CSVAQDYNEQFF
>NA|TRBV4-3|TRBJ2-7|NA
TGCGCCAGCAGCCAAGGTGTATCGACCCCCGAGCAGTACTTC
CASSQGVSTPEQYF
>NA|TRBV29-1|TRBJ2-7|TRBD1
TGCAGCGCTCGGGACAGTCACTCCCACGAGCAGTACTTC
CSARDSHSHEQYF
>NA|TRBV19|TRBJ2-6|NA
TGTGCCAGTAGTCCCCAGGGGGGCTCTGGGGCCAACGTCCTGACTTTC
CASSPQGGSGANVLTF
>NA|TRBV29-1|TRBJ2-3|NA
TGCAGCTTTGTATGGAGTACCCTCCCGGGAACAGATACGCAGTATTTT
CSFVWSTLPGTDTQYF
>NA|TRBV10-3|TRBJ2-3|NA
TGTGCCATCAGTGATCGGTACAGACCAGATACGCAGTATTTT
CAISDRYRPDTQYF
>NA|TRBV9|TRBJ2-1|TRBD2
TGTGCCAGCAGCCCGCGACTAGCGGGGGGCCATAATGAGCAGTTCTTC
CASSPRLAGGHNEQFF
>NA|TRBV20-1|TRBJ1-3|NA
TGCAGTGCTAGCGTAATTCCGGGCTCTGGAAACACCATATATTTT
CSASVIPGSGNTIYF
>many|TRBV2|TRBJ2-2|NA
TGTGCCAGCGGCACCTTAGGGGGGTCCGGGGAGCTGTTTTTT
CASGTLGGSGELFF
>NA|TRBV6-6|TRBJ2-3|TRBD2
TGTGCCAGCAGTCTAGGGACTAGCGGGGGAGATACGCAGTATTTT
CASSLGTSGGDTQYF
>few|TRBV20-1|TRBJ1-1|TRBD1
TGCAGTGCTTTGTTACTTGGGACAGGGGCTTTCTTT
CSALLLGTGAFF